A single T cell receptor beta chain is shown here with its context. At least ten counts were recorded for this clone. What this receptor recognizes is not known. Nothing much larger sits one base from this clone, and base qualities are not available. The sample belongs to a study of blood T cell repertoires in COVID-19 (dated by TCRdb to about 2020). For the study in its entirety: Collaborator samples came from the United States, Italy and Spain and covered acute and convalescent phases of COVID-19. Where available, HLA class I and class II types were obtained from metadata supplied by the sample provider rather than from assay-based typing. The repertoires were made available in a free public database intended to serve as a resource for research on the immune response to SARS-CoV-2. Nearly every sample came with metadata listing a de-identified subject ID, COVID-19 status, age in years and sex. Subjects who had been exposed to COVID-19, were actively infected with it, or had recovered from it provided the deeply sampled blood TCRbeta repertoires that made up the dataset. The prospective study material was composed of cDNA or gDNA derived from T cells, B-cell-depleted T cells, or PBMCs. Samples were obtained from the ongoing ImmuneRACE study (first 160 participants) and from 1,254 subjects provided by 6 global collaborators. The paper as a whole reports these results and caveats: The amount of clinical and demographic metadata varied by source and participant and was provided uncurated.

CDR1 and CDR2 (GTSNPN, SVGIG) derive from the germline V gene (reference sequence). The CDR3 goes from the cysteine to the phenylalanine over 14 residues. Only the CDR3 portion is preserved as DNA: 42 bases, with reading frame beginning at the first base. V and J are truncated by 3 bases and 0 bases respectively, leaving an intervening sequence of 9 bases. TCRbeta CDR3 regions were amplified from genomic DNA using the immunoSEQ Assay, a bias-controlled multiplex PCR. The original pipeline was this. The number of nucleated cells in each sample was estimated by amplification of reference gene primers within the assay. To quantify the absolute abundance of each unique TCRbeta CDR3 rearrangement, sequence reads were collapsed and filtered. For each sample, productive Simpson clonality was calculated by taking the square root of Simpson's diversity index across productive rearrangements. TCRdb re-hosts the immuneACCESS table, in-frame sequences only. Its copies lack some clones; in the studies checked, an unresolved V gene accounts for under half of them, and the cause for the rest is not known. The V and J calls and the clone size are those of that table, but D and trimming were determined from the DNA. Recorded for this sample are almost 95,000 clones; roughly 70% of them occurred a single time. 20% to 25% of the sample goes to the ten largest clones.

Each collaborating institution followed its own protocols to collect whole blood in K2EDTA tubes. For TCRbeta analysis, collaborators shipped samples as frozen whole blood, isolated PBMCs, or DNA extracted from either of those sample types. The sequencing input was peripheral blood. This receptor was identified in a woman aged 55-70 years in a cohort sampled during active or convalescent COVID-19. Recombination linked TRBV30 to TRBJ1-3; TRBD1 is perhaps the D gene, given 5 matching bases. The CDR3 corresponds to CAWRDKSSGNTIYF. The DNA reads TGTGCCTGGAGGGACAAGAGCTCTGGAAACACCATATATTTT.